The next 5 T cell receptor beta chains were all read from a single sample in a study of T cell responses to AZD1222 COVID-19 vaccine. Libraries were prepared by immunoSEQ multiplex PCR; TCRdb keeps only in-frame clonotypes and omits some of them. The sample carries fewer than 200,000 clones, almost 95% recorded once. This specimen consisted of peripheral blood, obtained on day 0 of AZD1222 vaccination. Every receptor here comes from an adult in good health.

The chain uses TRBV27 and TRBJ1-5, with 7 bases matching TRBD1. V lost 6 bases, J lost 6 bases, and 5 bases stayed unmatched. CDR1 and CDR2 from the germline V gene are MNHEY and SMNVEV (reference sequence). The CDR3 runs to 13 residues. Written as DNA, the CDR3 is TGTGCCAGCAGGATGACAGGGTTTCAGCCCCAGCATTTT. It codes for CASRMTGFQPQHF.

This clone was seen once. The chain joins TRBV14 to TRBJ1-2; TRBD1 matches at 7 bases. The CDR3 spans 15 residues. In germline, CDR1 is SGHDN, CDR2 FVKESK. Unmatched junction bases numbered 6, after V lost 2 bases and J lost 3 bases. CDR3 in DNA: TGTGCCAGCAGCCAACCCGGACAGGCATACTATGGCTACACCTTC. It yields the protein CASSQPGQAYYGYTF.

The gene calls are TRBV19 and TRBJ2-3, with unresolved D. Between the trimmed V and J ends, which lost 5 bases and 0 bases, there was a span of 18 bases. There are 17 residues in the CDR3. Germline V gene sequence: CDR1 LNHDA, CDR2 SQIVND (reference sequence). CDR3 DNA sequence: TGTGCCAGTAGTCAATTTCGGACGGTTACTAGCACAGATACGCAGTATTTT. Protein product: CASSQFRTVTSTDTQYF. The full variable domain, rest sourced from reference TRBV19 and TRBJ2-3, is DGGITQSPKYLFRKEGQNVTLSCEQNLNHDAMYWYRQDPGQGLRLIYYSQIVNDFQKGDIAEGYSVSREKKESFPLTVTSAQKNPTAFYLCASSQFRTVTSTDTQYFGPGTRLTVL.

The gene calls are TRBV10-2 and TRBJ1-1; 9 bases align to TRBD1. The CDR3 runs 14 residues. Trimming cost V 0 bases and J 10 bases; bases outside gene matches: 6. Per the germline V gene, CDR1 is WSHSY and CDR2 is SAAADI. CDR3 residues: CASSESGTGYRAFF. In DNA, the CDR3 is TGCGCCAGCAGTGAGTCGGGGACAGGGTATAGAGCTTTCTTT.

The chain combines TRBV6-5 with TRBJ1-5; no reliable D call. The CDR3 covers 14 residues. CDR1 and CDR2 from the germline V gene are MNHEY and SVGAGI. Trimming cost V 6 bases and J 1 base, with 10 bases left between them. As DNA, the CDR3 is TGTGCCAGCAGAAAGGACGGGAGCAATCAGCCCCAGCATTTT. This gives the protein CASRKDGSNQPQHF.